The 16 T cell receptor beta chains below all came from one sample that was sequenced in a study of T cells after yellow fever vaccination. TCRdb called the 5' RACE reads again in MiXCR, with one record for every CDR3 protein. The sample has some 340,000 distinct CDR3 sequences; over 3.5% are singletons. The specimen comprised PBMCs, sampled 5 days after the yellow fever booster vaccination. Receptors were obtained from a man in his late teens or twenties who received the YFV17D yellow fever vaccine.

The chain couples TRBV27 to TRBJ2-2, with 12 nucleotides matching TRBD2. The V gene's germline CDR1 is MNHEY and CDR2 SMNVEV (reference sequence). The J segment lost 6 bases and the V segment lost 5 bases, leaving 7 bases of the junction unmatched. There are 16 residues in the CDR3. This CDR3 is CASSRLTSGGPGELFF. CDR3 sequence (DNA): TGTGCCAGCAGTCGCCTGACTAGCGGGGGACCCGGGGAGCTGTTTTTT.

This chain links TRBV4-2 with TRBJ2-1, with D possibly matching TRBD2 (6 bases). There are 15 residues in the CDR3. Trimming took off 0 bases at V and 4 bases at J, with 10 bases between the two ends. Looked up from germline, CDR1 is LGHNA and CDR2 is YNFKEQ. In nucleotides, the CDR3 is TGTGCCAGCAGCCAAGATTTAGGACTATACAATGAGCAGTTCTTC. As protein: CASSQDLGLYNEQFF.

This clonotype is medium-sized (0.01 to 0.1%) in the sample. V is TRBV10-3 and J is TRBJ1-3, with D unclear. Germline-derived CDR1 and CDR2 are ENHRY and SYGVKD. The CDR3 sequence is 14 residues long. V lost 7 bases and J lost 2, with 12 bases in between. CDR3 DNA: TGTGCCATCATGAGGGATACGACTGGAAACACCATATATTTT. This gives the protein CAIMRDTTGNTIYF.

This clonotype was detected only a few times. This chain uses TRBV29-1 with TRBJ2-5; D is ambiguous. Germline-derived CDR1 and CDR2 are SQVTM and ANQGSEA. The CDR3 is 12 amino acids. V gave up 3 bases and J gave up 6 bases, with 11 bases separating them. In DNA, the CDR3 is TGCAGCGTTGATAAGGTGGAAAAGACCCAGTACTTC. As protein: CSVDKVEKTQYF.

This clonotype was detected a few times. The chain has TRBV20-1 and TRBJ1-4, with unresolved D. Germline CDR1 DFQATT, CDR2 SNEGSKA (reference sequence). CDR3 size: 14 residues. V lost 0 bases to trimming and J lost 4 bases, with 9 bases between them. The CDR3 spells CSARDIGINEKLFF. Here the CDR3 DNA reads TGCAGTGCTAGAGATATAGGGATTAATGAAAAACTGTTTTTT.

This sequence joins TRBV5-4 and TRBJ2-3; 7 nucleotides agree with TRBD2. The CDR3 sequence is 16 residues long. The germline V gene has CDR1 SGHNT and CDR2 YYREEE (reference sequence). V gave up 2 bases and J gave up 0 bases; unmatched junction bases: 6. In nucleotides, the CDR3 is TGTGCCAGCAGCTTTAAGTCTAGCGGAAGCACAGATACGCAGTATTTT. It specifies CASSFKSSGSTDTQYF.

This clonotype has a count of ten or more. This chain connects TRBV20-1 to TRBJ2-7; 10 bases align to TRBD2. Germline V gene data show CDR1 as DFQATT and CDR2 as SNEGSKA (reference sequence). With 5 bases clipped from V and 5 bases from J, the junction kept 12 bases outside the gene matches. CDR3 length equals 15 residues. CDR3 DNA: TGCAGTGCTTCGGGTAGCGGGGGGTCCCCCGACGAGCAGTACTTC. Encoded protein: CSASGSGGSPDEQYF.

This clonotype turned up a few times. The chain uses TRBV4-1 and TRBJ1-2, with D tentatively TRBD1 (5 bases). The CDR3 is 14 amino acids. Trimming took 0 bases from V and 8 from J, leaving 13 bases between them. Germline CDR1 reads MGHRA; CDR2 reads YSYEKL. CDR3 sequence (DNA): TGCGCCAGCAGCCAAGATAGCAGGGCGCGAGGCTACACCTTC. It yields the protein CASSQDSRARGYTF.

Many counts were recorded for this clonotype. The chain carries TRBV5-1 and TRBJ1-6; D perhaps matches TRBD1 (5 bases). The CDR3 extends over 14 amino acids. Trimming stripped 1 base from V and 8 bases from J, with 10 bases between. CDR1 is SGHRS, CDR2 YFSETQ, per germline. CDR3 DNA sequence: TGCGCCAGCAGCTTGAAGGGGTCGGATTCACCCCTCCACTTT. Its translation: CASSLKGSDSPLHF.

This clonotype occurred many times. Mismatch with germline at one junction end may stem from a read error. This rearrangement joins TRBV5-1 to TRBJ2-5, with D perhaps TRBD1 or TRBD2 (6 bases each). The germline V gene has CDR1 SGHRS and CDR2 YFSETQ. The CDR3 has 13 amino acids. CDR3 loop: CASSLGGEETQYF. In DNA form, the CDR3 reads TGTGCCAGCAGTTTGGGGGGCGAGGAGACCCAGTACTTC.

This clonotype was seen ten or more times. The gene calls are TRBV30 and TRBJ2-3, with D perhaps given as TRBD1 or TRBD2 (6 bases each). The germline V gene encodes CDR1 GTSNPN and CDR2 SVGIG (reference sequence). Deletions cut 1 base from V and 6 bases from J, with 14 bases between. The CDR3 length is 14 residues. The CDR3 sequence: CAWSAGAVPDTQYF. In nucleotides, the CDR3 is TGTGCCTGGAGTGCGGGGGCAGTCCCCGATACGCAGTATTTT.

This clonotype was picked up many times. The chain uses TRBV12-3 or TRBV12-4 and TRBJ1-5; possible D gene TRBD1, 5 bases. The V gene lost 2 bases and the J gene lost 5 bases, with 7 bases spanning the gap. This CDR3 contains 13 residues. CDR3 residues: CASSLWGDQPQHF. CDR3 nucleotide sequence: TGTGCCAGCAGTTTATGGGGGGATCAGCCCCAGCATTTT.

This clonotype was detected a few times. The chain carries TRBV7-2 and TRBJ1-2; tentative D call: TRBD1 (5 bases). The germline CDR1 and CDR2 sequences are SGHTA and FQGNSA. V was trimmed by 0 bases and J by 6 bases, leaving 8 bases between them. CDR3 length: 13 amino acids. The CDR3 protein is CASSLAGDHGYTF. In nucleotides, the CDR3 is TGTGCCAGCAGCTTAGCAGGGGATCATGGCTACACCTTC.

This clonotype was picked up a small number of times. The V gene is TRBV3-1, the J gene TRBJ2-1; D ambiguous. V gave up 3 bases and J gave up 0 bases, with 6 bases separating them. Germline loops: CDR1 LGHDT, CDR2 YNNKEL (reference sequence). The CDR3 extends over 14 amino acids. In DNA, the CDR3 is TGTGCCAGCAGCCAGGCTATCTCCTACAATGAGCAGTTCTTC. Amino acid sequence: CASSQAISYNEQFF.

This clonotype has ten or more counts. CDR3 sequence reads: CASSKGGIYEQYV. As DNA, the CDR3 is TGTGCCAGCAGCAAGGGGGGAATTTACGAGCAGTACGTC. V usage is TRBV6-1 and J usage is TRBJ2-7; D may match TRBD1 or TRBD2 (6 bases each). This CDR3 region has 13 residues. Germline V CDR1 and CDR2: MNHNS, SASEGT. V lost 6 bases and J 4 bases, leaving 13 bases between the germline ends.

The chain uses TRBV3-1 and TRBJ1-4, with D perhaps TRBD1 (5 bases). Trimming removed 6 bases from V and 5 bases from J, with 19 bases in between. This CDR3 comprises 16 residues. The germline CDR1 and CDR2 sequences are LGHDT and YNNKEL (reference sequence). Here the CDR3 DNA reads TGTGCCAGCAGTCACATTCATGGGACCATGAATGAAAAACTGTTTTTT. Translation gives CASSHIHGTMNEKLFF.